Below, 22 T cell receptor beta chains from the same sample are listed, as sequenced in a study of response to subunit inactivated influenza vaccine. TCRdb used MiXCR to reprocess the RT-PCR reads, holding one entry per CDR3 protein. Of 550,000 to 800,000 distinct CDR3 sequences detected, about 15% appear once; the ten largest clones hold around 7%. The sample was PBMCs from blood, taken around two weeks before vaccination. These receptor sequences come from a man in his fifties or sixties who received an inactivated influenza vaccine.

This sequence joins TRBV10-3 and TRBJ1-2; the D is unclear. This CDR3 has 13 residues. The germline V gene encodes CDR1 ENHRY and CDR2 SYGVKD. V was shortened by 11 bases and J by 8 bases, with 21 bases between the two germline ends. Written as DNA, the CDR3 is TGTGCCGCATCTCGGACCGGGGATCGGGGCTACACCTTC. The encoded protein is CAASRTGDRGYTF.

CDR3 DNA: TGTGCCAGCAGCCAAGGATCAGGTAGTGGCTACACCTTC. This translates into CASSQGSGSGYTF. The genes are TRBV4-2 and TRBJ1-2, with D uncertain. Germline CDR1 is LGHNA and CDR2 is YNFKEQ. This CDR3 contains 13 residues. V lost 1 base to trimming and J lost 7 bases, with 10 bases between them.

This clonotype has just a few counts. The rearrangement joins TRBV20-1 to TRBJ1-1; no definite D call. The CDR3 runs to 11 residues. V lost 3 bases and J lost 7, with 9 bases in between. The germline gives CDR1 DFQATT, CDR2 SNEGSKA (reference sequence). The CDR3 is CSASRTLEAFF. For the CDR3, the DNA is TGCAGTGCTAGCCGGACCCTTGAAGCTTTCTTT.

The table lists this clonotype with many counts. One end of the junction is discordant with germline, which a read error may explain. The gene calls are TRBV7-2 and TRBJ2-3; perhaps TRBD1 as D (6 bases). This CDR3 contains 16 residues. The germline V gene has CDR1 SGHTA and CDR2 FQGNSA. The chain's CDR3 is CASNLGGISSTDTQYF. The CDR3 DNA reads as TGTGCCAGCAACTTAGGGGGAATTTCCAGCACAGATACGCAGTATTTT.

This clonotype has just a few counts. This chain joins TRBV5-1 and TRBJ2-1; 12 nucleotides align to TRBD2. Germline V lookup: CDR1 SGHRS, CDR2 YFSETQ. This CDR3 contains 16 residues. Trimming at V came to 5 bases and at J to 4 bases, leaving 7 bases not matched to a gene. Here the CDR3 reads CASSFELAGGYNEQFF. CDR3 in DNA: TGCGCCAGCAGTTTCGAACTAGCGGGAGGATACAATGAGCAGTTCTTC.

The J gene is TRBJ2-1, the V gene TRBV5-1, with TRBD2 matching 10 bases. The V segment lost 3 bases and the J segment 8 bases; nucleotides outside the gene matches: 11. Germline V CDR1 and CDR2: SGHRS, YFSETQ. This CDR3 has 16 amino acids. The CDR3 DNA is TGCGCCAGCAGCTGGAGGGTGGCTAGCGGGGGAGATGAGCAGTTCTTC. Its protein product is CASSWRVASGGDEQFF. The variable domain in full, completed from reference TRBV5-1 and TRBJ2-1, reads KAGVTQTPRYLIKTRGQQVTLSCSPISGHRSVSWYQQTPGQGLQFLFEYFSETQRNKGNFPGRFSGRQFSNSRSEMNVSTLELGDSALYLCASSWRVASGGDEQFFGPGTRLTVL.

In this sample, this clonotype turned up a few times. The rearrangement joins TRBV5-1 to TRBJ2-5; D perhaps matches TRBD2 (6 bases). Per the germline V gene, CDR1 is SGHRS and CDR2 is YFSETQ. CDR3 length: 14 residues. Trimming shortened V by 4 bases and J by 3 bases, and 13 bases separated the two germline ends. The CDR3 protein is CASSHSGRKETQYF. The CDR3 DNA is TGCGCCAGCAGCCACTCCGGGAGAAAAGAGACCCAGTACTTC.

The rearrangement joins TRBV5-1 to TRBJ1-4; 9 bases map to TRBD1. V lost 4 bases to trimming and J lost 0 bases; unmatched junction nucleotides: 7. The germline gives CDR1 SGHRS, CDR2 YFSETQ. CDR3 length: 17 residues. DNA for the CDR3: TGCGCCAGCAGCGCGGACGGGACAGGGCCAACTAATGAAAAACTGTTTTTT. Its protein product is CASSADGTGPTNEKLFF.

A remark on this clonotype: Relative to the germline gene, one junction end is altered; a read error may explain this. The gene calls are TRBV9 and TRBJ1-2; 8 nucleotides agree with TRBD1. Germline CDR1 SGDLS, CDR2 YYNGEE. The CDR3 sequence is 15 residues long. CDR3 DNA: TGTGCCAGCCGCGTAAGCGGGACAGGTGACTATGGCTACACCTTC. This codes for CASRVSGTGDYGYTF.

V gene TRBV20-1 combines with J gene TRBJ2-3; perhaps TRBD1 as D (5 bases). The germline gives CDR1 DFQATT, CDR2 SNEGSKA (reference sequence). V lost 6 bases and J lost 1, with 14 bases in between. The CDR3 totals 14 residues. Here the CDR3 DNA reads TGCAGTGCCGAGAGTGTAGGGGGCACAGATACGCAGTATTTT. It encodes CSAESVGGTDTQYF.

A few counts support this clonotype. This chain uses TRBV11-2 with TRBJ2-7; unclear D gene. The V gene's germline CDR1 is SGHAT and CDR2 FQNNGV. This CDR3 is built from 13 residues. The germline V and J ends were trimmed by 1 base and 7 bases, with 11 bases remaining between them. CDR3 nucleotides: TGTGCCAGCAGCTTAGTTCAGAGGCGGGAGCAGTACTTC. Protein: CASSLVQRREQYF.

The chain has TRBV28 and TRBJ2-7; TRBD1 or TRBD2 may be the D gene (5 bases each). The CDR3 spans 13 residues. Trimming cost V 8 bases and J 0 bases, with 11 bases left between them. The germline gives CDR1 MDHEN, CDR2 SYDVKM. The CDR3, as DNA: TGTGCCAGCGAGTCCGGGACCTCCTACGAGCAGTACTTC. Translation: CASESGTSYEQYF.

This clonotype was found a few times. CDR3 DNA sequence: TGTGCCAGCAGCAACAGGGGACGCTCCTACGAGCAGTACTTC. Amino acids: CASSNRGRSYEQYF. The rearrangement links TRBV13 to TRBJ2-7; TRBD1 aligns across 7 bases. In germline, CDR1 is PRHDT, CDR2 FYEKMQ (reference sequence). CDR3 size: 14 residues. Unmatched junction bases numbered 4, after V lost 5 bases and J lost 0 bases.

The chain is built from TRBV7-9 and TRBJ2-7, with D hard to call. V was trimmed by 1 base and J by 7 bases, leaving 14 bases between them. This CDR3 has 14 amino acids. Germline CDR1 and CDR2: SEHNR and FQNEAQ (reference sequence). CDR3 region: CASSLDYRAREQYF. CDR3 sequence (DNA): TGTGCCAGCAGCTTAGATTATAGGGCTCGGGAGCAGTACTTC.

In its sample, this clonotype was seen many times. This chain uses TRBV10-3 with TRBJ2-5; no reliable D call. Between the trimmed V and J ends, which lost 0 bases and 1 base, there was a span of 12 bases. The CDR3 extends over 16 amino acids. Germline CDR1 is ENHRY and CDR2 is SYGVKD. As DNA, the CDR3 is TGTGCCATCAGTGAGTCGACTCGGGCCACCCAAGAGACCCAGTACTTC. Protein: CAISESTRATQETQYF.

Concerning this clonotype: A much larger clone is a single base away; this may be a read error. The CDR3 DNA reads as TGTGCCATCTGTGAGCCGGTTAACTATGGCTACACCTTC. Translation: CAICEPVNYGYTF. The chain is built from TRBV10-3 and TRBJ1-2; D is uncertain. The CDR3 spans 13 residues. Germline lookup yields CDR1 ENHRY and CDR2 SYGVKD.

The CDR3 DNA follows: TGCAGTGCTAGTGAACGTGGGAACACTGAAGCTTTCTTT. Translation gives CSASERGNTEAFF. The genes are TRBV20-1 and TRBJ1-1; the D is unclear. The CDR3 length is 13 residues. Germline V CDR1 and CDR2: DFQATT, SNEGSKA (reference sequence). Trimming took 3 bases from V and 1 from J, leaving 9 bases between them.

This chain connects TRBV29-1 to TRBJ2-5; D gene uncertain. V shed 4 bases and J shed 5 bases, with 5 bases lying between them. The CDR3 runs 10 residues. Germline-derived CDR1 and CDR2 are SQVTM and ANQGSEA. The CDR3 nucleotides are TGCAGCGTTGGCAGGGAGACCCAGTACTTC. This translates into CSVGRETQYF.

This clonotype was counted only a few times. The chain is built from TRBV28 and TRBJ2-7; 9 positions agree with TRBD2. Germline V gene lookup returns CDR1 MDHEN and CDR2 SYDVKM. This CDR3 is 14 amino acids long. The V and J ends lost 4 bases and 9 bases, in that order; junction bases with no gene match: 10. This chain's CDR3 is CASSSEAGGRPQYF. CDR3 coding DNA: TGTGCCAGCAGTTCAGAAGCGGGGGGCCGTCCGCAGTACTTC. The whole variable domain, remainder taken from reference TRBV28 and TRBJ2-7, is DVKVTQSSRYLVKRTGEKVFLECVQDMDHENMFWYRQDPGLGLRLIYFSYDVKMKEKGDIPEGYSVSREKKERFSLILESASTNQTSMYLCASSSEAGGRPQYFGPGTRLTVT.

This chain links TRBV15 with TRBJ2-5, with 7 bases that match TRBD1. The CDR3 runs 15 residues. CDR1 is LNHNV and CDR2 is YYDKDF in the germline V gene (reference sequence). Losses at the gene ends were 0 bases for V and 1 base for J; bases not matched to a gene: 2. CDR3 region: CATSRDGDSQETQYF. The CDR3, as DNA: TGTGCCACCAGCAGAGATGGGGACAGCCAAGAGACCCAGTACTTC.

This clonotype occurred a few times. The gene calls are TRBV7-8 and TRBJ2-1; 10 nucleotides match TRBD2. This CDR3 region has 18 residues. V lost 1 base and J lost 0; bases outside the gene matches: 6. Germline V gene lookup returns CDR1 SGHVS and CDR2 FQNEAQ. This CDR3 reads CASSLGSGGPSSYNEQFF. DNA for the CDR3: TGTGCCAGCAGCTTAGGTAGCGGGGGGCCCAGCTCCTACAATGAGCAGTTCTTC.

The chain combines TRBV27 with TRBJ2-3; D remains unclear. The CDR3 has 11 residues. The ends were cut back, 7 bases at V and 0 bases at J, with 2 bases in the middle. The germline CDR1 and CDR2 sequences are MNHEY and SMNVEV (reference sequence). CDR3 residues: CASMSTDTQYF. DNA for the CDR3: TGTGCCAGCATGAGCACAGATACGCAGTATTTT.